The 32 T cell receptor beta chains below all came from one sample that was sequenced in a study of Ad26.COV2.S vaccination and SARS-CoV-2 variants. Assay used: immunoSEQ multiplex PCR; TCRdb lists only in-frame clones, some missing. This sample has some 290,000 clones, with around four fifths found just once. Treatment: over 15 received Ad26.COV2.S at low or high dose, single or two shots; 5 received placebo; per-sample allocation not given. Day 63 following the first vaccine or placebo injection was when the samples were taken. The specimen was peripheral blood, collected in a trial of Ad26.COV2.S vaccine versus placebo. The receptors derive from a person aged 18-65 years who received the Ad26.COV2.S COVID-19 vaccine or a placebo.

V and J are TRBV28 and TRBJ1-2; 8 bases agree with TRBD1. Germline V gene sequence: CDR1 MDHEN, CDR2 SYDVKM. V shed 5 bases and J 8 bases; nucleotides not matched to a gene: 22. This CDR3 contains 18 residues. The CDR3 DNA follows: TGTGCCAGCAGTCACACGCTAACTTATCGGACAGGGAATTGGGGCTACACCTTC. This encodes CASSHTLTYRTGNWGYTF.

The chain links TRBV7-2 to TRBJ2-7; 7 nucleotides agree with TRBD1. CDR3 size: 12 residues. The V gene's germline CDR1 is SGHTA and CDR2 FQGNSA. Losses at the gene ends were 2 bases for V and 7 bases for J; bases not matched to a gene: 2. This CDR3 reads CASSLTGVEQYF. The CDR3 DNA reads as TGTGCCAGCAGCTTAACAGGGGTTGAGCAGTACTTC.

The chain uses TRBV14 and TRBJ1-1; 8 bases map to TRBD1. Germline assignment: CDR1 SGHDN and CDR2 FVKESK. V gave up 4 bases and J gave up 9 bases; unmatched junction bases: 4. This CDR3 has 12 residues. CDR3 amino acids: CASSPDRVKAFF. The CDR3 bases are TGTGCCAGCAGCCCGGACAGGGTGAAAGCTTTCTTT. The complete variable domain, with remaining parts taken from reference TRBV14 and TRBJ1-1, reads EAGVTQFPSHSVIEKGQTVTLRCDPISGHDNLYWYRRVMGKEIKFLLHFVKESKQDESGMPNNRFLAERTGGTYSTLKVQPAELEDSGVYFCASSPDRVKAFFGQGTRLTVV.

The chain uses TRBV7-2 and TRBJ1-3; 7 bases match TRBD1. Germline V CDR1 and CDR2: SGHTA, FQGNSA. The CDR3 runs 13 residues. The V and J ends lost 3 bases and 8 bases, in that order; junction bases with no gene match: 4. The CDR3 DNA sequence: TGTGCCAGCAGCTTGAGAGGGGGCGACACCATATATTTT. Protein product: CASSLRGGDTIYF. The full variable domain, completed using reference TRBV7-2 and TRBJ1-3, is GAGVSQSPSNKVTEKGKDVELRCDPISGHTALYWYRQSLGQGLEFLIYFQGNSAPDKSGLPSDRFSAERTGGSVSTLTIQRTQQEDSAVYLCASSLRGGDTIYFGEGSWLTVV.

The chain links TRBV27 to TRBJ1-2; 9 positions match TRBD1. Germline lookup yields CDR1 MNHEY and CDR2 SMNVEV (reference sequence). This CDR3 comprises 14 residues. V trimming: 3 bases; J trimming: 3 bases; junction bases outside the gene matches: 2. The CDR3 sequence is CASSLTGGYYGYTF. The CDR3 bases are TGTGCCAGCAGTTTGACAGGGGGGTACTATGGCTACACCTTC.

The chain employs TRBV10-3 and TRBJ1-2; TRBD1 might be the D (5 bases). Germline assignment: CDR1 ENHRY and CDR2 SYGVKD. Trimming shortened V by 0 bases and J by 5 bases, and 7 bases separated the two germline ends. The CDR3 is made up of 13 amino acids. In DNA form, the CDR3 reads TGTGCCATCAGTGAGTCGGACAAGTATGGCTACACCTTC. Translating it yields CAISESDKYGYTF.

V gene TRBV7-3 combines with J gene TRBJ2-3; perhaps D is TRBD1 or TRBD2 (6 bases each). CDR3 length: 15 amino acids. The V and J ends lost 5 bases and 0 bases respectively, with 12 bases between them. Looked up from germline, CDR1 is SGHTA and CDR2 is FQGTGA. The CDR3 here is CASSPGGLSTDTQYF. The CDR3, as DNA: TGTGCCAGCAGCCCCGGGGGCCTCAGCACAGATACGCAGTATTTT.

The chain has TRBV5-4 and TRBJ2-2; D might be TRBD2 (6 bases). The length of the CDR3 is 16 residues. Germline values: CDR1 SGHNT, CDR2 YYREEE (reference sequence). V dropped 2 bases and J dropped 4 bases, with 15 bases sitting between them. CDR3 sequence reads: CASSFSIGGTTGELFF. DNA of the CDR3: TGTGCCAGCAGCTTTTCAATCGGGGGAACCACCGGGGAGCTGTTTTTT.

CDR3 DNA sequence: TGTGCCAGCAGCCTCGACGGCCAAGGCATACCCCTCCACTTT. Its translation: CASSLDGQGIPLHF. The V gene is TRBV7-9, the J gene TRBJ1-6; the D is unclear. There are 14 residues in the CDR3. V lost 5 bases and J lost 12, with 17 bases in between. Per the germline V gene, CDR1 is SEHNR and CDR2 is FQNEAQ (reference sequence).

The chain couples TRBV19 to TRBJ2-5, with 10 bases aligning to TRBD2. CDR3 length equals 20 residues. The germline CDR1 and CDR2 sequences are LNHDA and SQIVND (reference sequence). J gave up 2 bases and V 2 bases, and 17 bases lay outside the gene matches. The CDR3 sequence: CASSIIFPGLAKIGQETQYF. As DNA, the CDR3 is TGTGCCAGTAGTATAATCTTTCCGGGACTAGCGAAGATCGGGCAAGAGACCCAGTACTTC.

On this clone: Other DNA sequences in this sample translate to the same CDR3. V and J are TRBV7-9 and TRBJ2-3; D is ambiguous. Trimming took 5 bases from V and 2 from J, leaving 5 bases between them. This CDR3 is 12 amino acids long. The V gene's germline CDR1 is SEHNR and CDR2 FQNEAQ (reference sequence). CDR3 DNA: TGTGCCAGCAGCCTATACACAGATACGCAGTATTTT. This translates into CASSLYTDTQYF.

This clone was seen only a few times. The chain employs TRBV28 and TRBJ1-2, with TRBD1 as a possible D gene (5 bases). The CDR3 is made up of 16 amino acids. With 10 bases removed from V and 1 base from J, the gap between germline ends came to 22 bases. Germline values: CDR1 MDHEN, CDR2 SYDVKM. For the CDR3, the DNA is TGTGCCATCCCTCATGGACAAGGGACGGTTAACTATGGCTACACCTTC. Translation gives CAIPHGQGTVNYGYTF.

The sample holds one count of this clone. J is TRBJ1-3 and V is TRBV7-6, with 7 bases fitting TRBD1. CDR1 and CDR2 from the germline V gene are SGHVS and FNYEAQ. The CDR3 sequence is 15 residues long. J lost 4 bases, V lost 6 bases, and 9 bases had no gene match. The CDR3 DNA follows: TGTGCCAGCAGGAGGGCCGGGACAGCCGGAAACACCATATATTTT. Its protein is CASRRAGTAGNTIYF.

About this clone itself: The sample holds other DNA sequences that translate to the same CDR3. V is TRBV28 and J is TRBJ2-7; D call uncertain. This CDR3 is built from 12 residues. Germline CDR1 MDHEN, CDR2 SYDVKM. Trimming stripped 2 bases from V and 7 bases from J, with 9 bases between. In DNA form, the CDR3 reads TGTGCCAGCAGTTTAAGCCTCGGGGAGCAGTACTTC. Translated: CASSLSLGEQYF.

V is TRBV27 and J is TRBJ1-6; tentatively, D is TRBD1 (5 bases). CDR3 length: 16 amino acids. Trimming left V 0 bases short and J 4 bases short, with 10 bases between. The germline V gene has CDR1 MNHEY and CDR2 SMNVEV (reference sequence). The CDR3 DNA follows: TGTGCCAGCAGTTTATCGAGCGGGGGTTATAATTCACCCCTCCACTTT. Its translation: CASSLSSGGYNSPLHF.

This chain links TRBV6-5 with TRBJ2-3; D is possibly TRBD2 (7 bases). Trimming took off 4 bases at V and 4 bases at J, with 18 bases between the two ends. The CDR3 runs 16 residues. CDR1 and CDR2 from the germline V gene are MNHEY and SVGAGI. CDR3 DNA: TGTGCCAGCAGTTCCCTGGACGGGGGGCAAGCAGATACGCAGTATTTT. Its translation is CASSSLDGGQADTQYF.

This chain joins TRBV7-9 and TRBJ1-1, with D unresolved. The ends were cut back, 1 base at V and 1 base at J, with 13 bases in the middle. The germline V gene has CDR1 SEHNR and CDR2 FQNEAQ (reference sequence). There are 16 residues in the CDR3. The CDR3: CASSLELGEGNTEAFF. CDR3 sequence (DNA): TGTGCCAGCAGCTTAGAACTTGGGGAAGGGAACACTGAAGCTTTCTTT.

The chain couples TRBV24-1 to TRBJ2-4; D is unclear. V was cut by 3 bases and J by 7 bases, with 12 bases left in between. Per the germline V gene, CDR1 is KGHDR and CDR2 is SFDVKD. The CDR3 consists of 14 residues. The CDR3 sequence: CATSDPARWNIQYF. The DNA for the CDR3 is TGTGCCACCAGTGATCCCGCGAGATGGAACATTCAGTACTTC.

J is TRBJ1-5 and V is TRBV29-1; unclear D gene. Germline CDR1 is SQVTM and CDR2 is ANQGSEA. The CDR3 length is 15 residues. V lost 4 bases, J lost 2 bases, and 15 bases lay in between. This chain's CDR3 is CSVADGIIGNQPQHF. The DNA of the CDR3 is TGCAGCGTTGCAGACGGTATTATAGGCAATCAGCCCCAGCATTTT.

CDR3 region: CASRDWGLGTDTQYF. CDR3 bases: TGTGCCAGCAGAGACTGGGGATTGGGCACAGATACGCAGTATTTT. The chain combines TRBV27 with TRBJ2-3; D gene ambiguous. The CDR3 runs to 15 residues. Germline assignment: CDR1 MNHEY and CDR2 SMNVEV (reference sequence). V lost 6 bases and J lost 1, with 14 bases in between.

CDR3: CASSPAGVRAETQYF. In DNA, the CDR3 is TGTGCCAGCAGCCCCGCGGGGGTCCGGGCCGAGACCCAGTACTTC. The J gene is TRBJ2-5, the V gene TRBV7-2; TRBD2 agrees at 7 bases. Germline-derived CDR1 and CDR2 are SGHTA and FQGNSA. The V segment lost 5 bases and the J segment 5 bases; nucleotides outside the gene matches: 11. There are 15 residues in the CDR3.

The rearrangement uses TRBV9 and TRBJ1-4; the D gene is possibly TRBD1 (5 bases). The CDR3 consists of 15 residues. Trimming cost V 3 bases and J 0 bases, with 9 bases left between them. Germline loops: CDR1 SGDLS, CDR2 YYNGEE. Written as DNA, the CDR3 is TGTGCCAGCAGCGAGGGGCCGGCAACTAATGAAAAACTGTTTTTT. Translation: CASSEGPATNEKLFF.

This chain connects TRBV5-4 to TRBJ2-7; TRBD2 might be the D (6 bases). Trimming pared 7 bases from V and 0 bases from J, leaving 11 bases between. Germline CDR1 is SGHNT and CDR2 is YYREEE (reference sequence). The CDR3 sequence is 13 residues long. The CDR3: CASGTGDSYEQYF. The CDR3 nucleotides are TGTGCCAGCGGAACGGGGGACTCCTACGAGCAGTACTTC. Drawing the rest from reference TRBV5-4 and TRBJ2-7, the complete variable domain is ETGVTQSPTHLIKTRGQQVTLRCSSQSGHNTVSWYQQALGQGPQFIFQYYREEENGRGNFPPRFSGLQFPNYSSELNVNALELDDSALYLCASGTGDSYEQYFGPGTRLTVT.

This clone occurred a few times. The rearrangement links TRBV7-8 to TRBJ2-2; D possibly uses TRBD1 or TRBD2 (6 bases each). The germline V and J ends were trimmed by 5 bases and 6 bases, with 16 bases remaining between them. The CDR3 totals 15 residues. Germline V gene data show CDR1 as SGHVS and CDR2 as FQNEAQ. Here the CDR3 reads CASSPRRDTAGELFF. CDR3 coding DNA: TGTGCCAGCAGCCCCCGGCGGGACACTGCCGGGGAGCTGTTTTTT.

The rearrangement joins TRBV4-2 to TRBJ2-1, with a possible D match to TRBD2 (5 bases). Germline CDR1 LGHNA, CDR2 YNFKEQ. The V end was cut by 0 bases, the J end by 5 bases, with 11 bases between. The CDR3 covers 15 residues. The CDR3 DNA reads as TGTGCCAGCAGCCAAGATGAGGGATTAAACAATGAGCAGTTCTTC. This translates into CASSQDEGLNNEQFF.

The chain combines TRBV5-4 with TRBJ1-2, with 9 bases fitting TRBD1. Germline V gene data show CDR1 as SGHNT and CDR2 as YYREEE (reference sequence). CDR3 length: 18 amino acids. J lost 0 bases, V lost 3 bases, and 12 bases had no gene match. The CDR3 sequence is CASSSKGGTGTSNYGYTF. In DNA form, the CDR3 reads TGTGCCAGCAGCTCTAAAGGCGGGACAGGGACCTCTAACTATGGCTACACCTTC.

The rearrangement uses TRBV5-8 and TRBJ1-4; weak D call: TRBD1 (5 bases). CDR1 SGHTS and CDR2 YDEGEE come from the germline V gene. The germline V and J ends were trimmed by 3 bases and 8 bases, with 23 bases remaining between them. The CDR3 runs to 17 residues. The CDR3 nucleotides are TGTGCCAGCAGCTGGGGGGAGGCAGTCCCGGATGAAGAAAAACTGTTTTTT. It encodes CASSWGEAVPDEEKLFF.

This clone occurred a few times. The chain joins TRBV3-1 (or the pseudogene TRBV3-2) to TRBJ2-2; 9 bases map to TRBD2. V lost 3 bases and J lost 6; bases outside the gene matches: 11. Germline V gives CDR1 LGHDT, CDR2 YNNKEL (reference sequence). The CDR3 totals 17 residues. The CDR3 reads CASSQGSGGLSPGELFF. The CDR3 region has the DNA TGTGCCAGCAGCCAGGGAAGCGGGGGGCTTAGCCCCGGGGAGCTGTTTTTT.

The chain employs TRBV5-1 and TRBJ1-1; D not certain. This CDR3 is built from 14 residues. V was clipped by 2 bases and J by 1 base, with 9 bases between them. CDR1 is SGHRS, CDR2 YFSETQ, per germline. The DNA for the CDR3 is TGCGCCAGCAGCTTCTCCCCTGGGAACACTGAAGCTTTCTTT. This translates into CASSFSPGNTEAFF.

This chain joins TRBV7-9 and TRBJ2-7, with a tentative D call TRBD2 (5 bases). Trimming removed 0 bases from V and 2 bases from J, with 8 bases in between. The CDR3 extends over 14 amino acids. Per germline, CDR1 SEHNR and CDR2 FQNEAQ (reference sequence). In DNA, the CDR3 is TGTGCCAGCAGCTTAGCTAGCGTTCCCTACGAGCAGTACTTC. It specifies CASSLASVPYEQYF.

This clone was seen only once. J is TRBJ2-1 and V is TRBV6-5, with D possibly being TRBD1 (6 bases). V lost 6 bases, J lost 12 bases, and 18 bases lay in between. CDR3 length: 13 amino acids. The germline gives CDR1 MNHEY, CDR2 SVGAGI. CDR3 sequence: CASRPAGAFGQFF. CDR3 nucleotide sequence: TGTGCCAGCAGGCCCGCAGGGGCCTTTGGGCAGTTCTTC.

This chain uses TRBV6-6 with TRBJ1-1; 10 nucleotides match TRBD1. V lost 5 bases to trimming and J lost 0 bases; unmatched junction nucleotides: 12. Per the germline V gene, CDR1 is MNHNY and CDR2 is SVGAGI (reference sequence). The CDR3 is 18 amino acids. For the CDR3, the DNA is TGTGCCAGCAGTCTACTCCCGGGACAGGGGTACCTGAACACTGAAGCTTTCTTT. Its translation is CASSLLPGQGYLNTEAFF.